Presented here are 31 T cell receptor beta chains from one specimen sequenced in a study of vaccination and CD4 T cells after COVID-19. Time point here: late sampling 161 to 241 days after vaccination in three convalescent patients. TCRdb reprocessed the PCR reads via MiXCR and lists one record per CDR3 protein. This sample has around 37,000 distinct CDR3 sequences, with 35% to 40% found just once. The specimen comprised CD4+ T cells from blood, sampled about 7 months after SARS-CoV-2 vaccination. The receptors stem from a human donor who had recovered from COVID-19.

This clonotype was seen a few times. The chain joins TRBV6-5 to TRBJ2-7, with D perhaps given as TRBD1 or TRBD2 (5 bases each). Looked up from germline, CDR1 is MNHEY and CDR2 is SVGAGI. Trimming took off 2 bases at V and 5 bases at J, with 10 bases between the two ends. CDR3 length: 13 amino acids. In DNA form, the CDR3 reads TGTGCCAGCAGTTACGAGGGCAGGGACGAGCAGTACTTC. Amino acids: CASSYEGRDEQYF.

This clonotype occurred a few times. The rearrangement uses TRBV19 and TRBJ1-5; 9 nucleotides align to TRBD1. After removal of 4 bases from V and 5 bases from J, the junction contained 3 bases not matched to a gene. The CDR3 is 14 residues long. CDR1 is LNHDA, CDR2 SQIVND, per germline (reference sequence). The CDR3 bases are TGTGCCAGTAGTAAAACAGGGGGCGATCAGCCCCAGCATTTT. It is translated as CASSKTGGDQPQHF.

V gene TRBV29-1 combines with J gene TRBJ2-5; D perhaps matches TRBD1 (5 bases). CDR3 length equals 15 residues. Looked up from germline, CDR1 is SQVTM and CDR2 is ANQGSEA. The V and J ends lost 2 bases and 1 base respectively, with 14 bases between them. The CDR3 reads CSVERPGIFQETQYF. The CDR3 DNA is TGCAGCGTTGAACGGCCAGGGATCTTCCAAGAGACCCAGTACTTC.

V usage is TRBV6-1 and J usage is TRBJ1-1; D is ambiguous. Germline CDR1 and CDR2: MNHNS and SASEGT. The V and J ends lost 8 bases and 8 bases respectively, with 9 bases between them. The length of the CDR3 is 10 residues. CDR3 nucleotide sequence: TGTGCCAGCCGCAGAGGAGAAGCTTTCTTT. It translates to CASRRGEAFF.

This clonotype was observed a single time. The chain has TRBV18 and TRBJ1-1; possible D gene TRBD1, 6 bases. CDR1 KGHSH and CDR2 LQKENI come from the germline V gene. The V gene lost 6 bases and the J gene lost 6 bases, with 17 bases spanning the gap. This CDR3 comprises 14 residues. This CDR3 reads CASSRTGYGAEAFF. CDR3 bases: TGTGCCAGCTCTCGAACAGGGTATGGCGCTGAAGCTTTCTTT. Full variable domain (missing parts from reference TRBV18 and TRBJ1-1): NAGVMQNPRHLVRRRGQEARLRCSPMKGHSHVYWYRQLPEEGLKFMVYLQKENIIDESGMPKERFSAEFPKEGPSILRIQQVVRGDSAAYFCASSRTGYGAEAFFGQGTRLTVV.

This rearrangement joins TRBV28 to TRBJ2-1; 10 bases are shared with TRBD1. Trimming cost V 7 bases and J 3 bases; bases outside gene matches: 6. CDR1 is MDHEN and CDR2 is SYDVKM in the germline V gene. This CDR3 is 15 amino acids long. Here the CDR3 reads CASTSGTGVYNEQFF. The CDR3 nucleotides are TGTGCCAGCACCTCCGGGACAGGGGTCTACAATGAGCAGTTCTTC.

This clonotype has just a few counts. The V gene is TRBV20-1, the J gene TRBJ1-1; 11 nucleotides line up with TRBD1. Looked up from germline, CDR1 is DFQATT and CDR2 is SNEGSKA (reference sequence). J was trimmed by 1 base and V by 2 bases; bases with no gene match: 6. The CDR3 sequence is 16 residues long. The DNA of the CDR3 is TGCAGTGCTAGACAATCCGGGACAGGGGGGAACACTGAAGCTTTCTTT. It encodes CSARQSGTGGNTEAFF.

The V call is TRBV27, the J call TRBJ2-3; D perhaps matches TRBD1 (5 bases). This CDR3 region has 14 residues. Trimming left V 1 base short and J 4 bases short, with 9 bases between. Germline V gene sequence: CDR1 MNHEY, CDR2 SMNVEV (reference sequence). CDR3 sequence reads: CASSLWGFPDTQYF. The CDR3, as DNA: TGTGCCAGCAGTTTATGGGGCTTTCCAGATACGCAGTATTTT.

The chain recombines TRBV15 with TRBJ2-7; 8 bases line up with TRBD1. Trimming removed 3 bases from V and 2 bases from J; junction bases left unmatched: 9. Germline V gene lookup returns CDR1 LNHNV and CDR2 YYDKDF (reference sequence). The CDR3 covers 16 residues. The CDR3 DNA is TGTGCCACCAGCAGGGCTGGGGTGGACAGGGCCTACGAGCAGTACTTC. It is translated as CATSRAGVDRAYEQYF.

This clonotype was seen more than once but under ten times. The J gene is TRBJ2-1, the V gene TRBV7-2; 14 bases agree with TRBD2. The trim removed 8 bases at V and 3 bases at J, leaving 12 bases unmatched. Germline assignment: CDR1 SGHTA and CDR2 FQGNSA. This CDR3 is built from 18 residues. The CDR3 nucleotides are TGTGCCAGCCAGCCGGGACTAGCGGGAGTGGCTGTCTACAATGAGCAGTTCTTC. Its translation is CASQPGLAGVAVYNEQFF.

The chain combines TRBV4-1 with TRBJ2-7; D uncertain. This CDR3 is built from 12 residues. V gave up 1 base and J gave up 7 bases, with 8 bases separating them. Germline assignment: CDR1 MGHRA and CDR2 YSYEKL. The CDR3 reads CASSQAPGEQYF. The CDR3, as DNA: TGCGCCAGCAGCCAAGCCCCAGGAGAGCAGTACTTC.

The chain links TRBV7-6 to TRBJ2-7, with 13 bases fitting TRBD2. Germline V gene sequence: CDR1 SGHVS, CDR2 FNYEAQ. The CDR3 is 13 amino acids. V shed 1 base, J shed 13 bases, and the junction held 4 bases outside the gene matches. CDR3 DNA: TGTGCCAGCAGCTTAGGGACTAGCGGGAGAGAATACTTC. It is translated as CASSLGTSGREYF.

The gene calls are TRBV19 and TRBJ2-1; 14 bases fit TRBD2. Germline loops: CDR1 LNHDA, CDR2 SQIVND (reference sequence). The CDR3 has 15 residues. Germline trimming cut 5 bases from V and 9 bases from J; bases unmatched to any gene: 6. The CDR3 sequence is CASSAGTSGSPEQFF. The CDR3 nucleotides are TGTGCCAGTAGTGCGGGGACTAGCGGGAGCCCTGAGCAGTTCTTC. The full variable domain, in which reference TRBV19 and TRBJ2-1 provide the parts outside the CDR3, is DGGITQSPKYLFRKEGQNVTLSCEQNLNHDAMYWYRQDPGQGLRLIYYSQIVNDFQKGDIAEGYSVSREKKESFPLTVTSAQKNPTAFYLCASSAGTSGSPEQFFGPGTRLTVL.

This clonotype has more than one count but fewer than ten. The chain has TRBV7-2 and TRBJ1-5; tentative D call: TRBD1 (6 bases). CDR3 size: 15 residues. Germline CDR1 is SGHTA and CDR2 is FQGNSA. Between the trimmed V and J ends, which lost 4 bases and 5 bases, there was a span of 15 bases. CDR3 in amino acids: CASSSSGVSYQPQHF. The CDR3 nucleotides are TGTGCCAGCAGCTCATCAGGGGTTTCGTATCAGCCCCAGCATTTT. Filled out from reference TRBV7-2 and TRBJ1-5, the complete variable domain reads GAGVSQSPSNKVTEKGKDVELRCDPISGHTALYWYRQSLGQGLEFLIYFQGNSAPDKSGLPSDRFSAERTGGSVSTLTIQRTQQEDSAVYLCASSSSGVSYQPQHFGDGTRLSIL.

This clonotype was observed a few times. CDR3 loop: CASSQWPPGLSTEAFF. DNA of the CDR3: TGTGCCAGCAGCCAATGGCCCCCAGGGTTGAGCACTGAAGCTTTCTTT. The rearrangement joins TRBV7-9 to TRBJ1-1; D is perhaps TRBD1 (5 bases). Germline values: CDR1 SEHNR, CDR2 FQNEAQ (reference sequence). The CDR3 has 16 amino acids. V was shortened by 5 bases and J by 4 bases, with 20 bases between the two germline ends.

This clonotype was seen ten or more times. The chain is built from TRBV27 and TRBJ1-1; maybe TRBD1 (5 bases). The V gene's germline CDR1 is MNHEY and CDR2 SMNVEV (reference sequence). Trimming removed 5 bases at V and 5 bases at J, with 18 bases between. This CDR3 has 15 amino acids. CDR3 amino acids: CASSARRGRDTEAFF. CDR3 in DNA: TGTGCCAGCAGTGCCAGGAGGGGAAGGGATACTGAAGCTTTCTTT.

This clonotype occurred a few times. The gene calls are TRBV7-3 and TRBJ1-2; D is possibly TRBD1 (6 bases). The CDR3 length is 12 residues. Germline V lookup: CDR1 SGHTA, CDR2 FQGTGA. V lost 4 bases to trimming and J lost 7 bases, with 10 bases between them. The CDR3 here is CASSSTGTGYTF. The CDR3 DNA reads TGTGCCAGCAGCTCCACAGGGACTGGCTACACCTTC. Based on the CDR3 plus reference TRBV7-3 and TRBJ1-2, the full variable domain is GAGVSQTPSNKVTEKGKYVELRCDPISGHTALYWYRQSLGQGPEFLIYFQGTGAADDSGLPNDRFFAVRPEGSVSTLKIQRTERGDSAVYLCASSSTGTGYTFGSGTRLTVV.

The CDR3 nucleotides are TGTGCCAGCTCACCACAGGGGACCTATGGCTACACCTTC. It specifies CASSPQGTYGYTF. The chain carries TRBV18 and TRBJ1-2, with D tentatively TRBD1 (5 bases). The CDR3 length is 13 residues. Trimming cost V 1 base and J 4 bases, with 7 bases left between them. Germline CDR1 and CDR2: KGHSH and LQKENI.

CDR3 protein: CASSVRLAGLSYEQYF. In DNA form, the CDR3 reads TGTGCCAGTAGTGTCAGACTAGCGGGGCTGTCCTACGAGCAGTACTTC. The chain employs TRBV19 and TRBJ2-7; the match to TRBD2 covers 11 bases. This CDR3 comprises 16 residues. Losses at the gene ends were 5 bases for V and 1 base for J; bases not matched to a gene: 7. The germline CDR1 and CDR2 sequences are LNHDA and SQIVND (reference sequence).

V gene TRBV27 combines with J gene TRBJ2-5; 13 positions match TRBD2. After removal of 5 bases from V and 4 bases from J, the junction contained 4 bases not matched to a gene. This CDR3 is 15 amino acids long. Germline CDR1 MNHEY, CDR2 SMNVEV (reference sequence). The CDR3 bases are TGTGCCAGCAGTCTCGGACTAGCGGGAGTAGAGACCCAGTACTTC. Amino acids: CASSLGLAGVETQYF.

The J gene is TRBJ1-2, the V gene TRBV10-3, with D hard to call. V was trimmed by 6 bases and J by 5 bases, leaving 13 bases between them. Per germline, CDR1 ENHRY and CDR2 SYGVKD. The CDR3 totals 13 residues. CDR3 in amino acids: CAISATSQYGYTF. In DNA, the CDR3 is TGTGCCATCAGCGCGACCTCCCAGTATGGCTACACCTTC.

The chain recombines TRBV11-2 with TRBJ2-7, with 7 bases lining up with TRBD2. The CDR3 has 15 amino acids. CDR1 is SGHAT and CDR2 is FQNNGV in the germline V gene. The V gene end was trimmed by 1 base and the J gene end by 2 bases; junction bases not matched to a gene: 5. CDR3 in amino acids: CASSLGRGLTYEQYF. The CDR3, as DNA: TGTGCCAGCAGCTTAGGGCGGGGACTAACCTACGAGCAGTACTTC.

J is TRBJ2-3 and V is TRBV7-2, with D tentatively TRBD2 (6 bases). CDR1 and CDR2 from the germline V gene are SGHTA and FQGNSA. The CDR3 is made up of 14 amino acids. Trimming cost V 5 bases and J 1 base, with 10 bases left between them. CDR3: CASSPGSRTDTQYF. The CDR3 region has the DNA TGTGCCAGCAGCCCCGGGAGTCGCACAGATACGCAGTATTTT.

This clonotype was seen just once. The chain carries TRBV11-2 and TRBJ2-3; 7 bases align to TRBD2. Unmatched junction bases numbered 2, after V lost 5 bases and J lost 0 bases. The CDR3 has 14 residues. Per the germline V gene, CDR1 is SGHAT and CDR2 is FQNNGV. The CDR3 loop is CASSALASTDTQYF. In DNA form, the CDR3 reads TGTGCCAGCAGCGCACTAGCGAGCACAGATACGCAGTATTTT. Variable domain in full (rest from reference TRBV11-2 and TRBJ2-3): EAGVAQSPRYKIIEKRQSVAFWCNPISGHATLYWYQQILGQGPKLLIQFQNNGVVDDSQLPKDRFSAERLKGVDSTLKIQPAKLEDSAVYLCASSALASTDTQYFGPGTRLTVL.

This clonotype was recorded once. The chain couples TRBV4-3 to TRBJ2-1; D unresolved. Germline assignment: CDR1 LGHNA and CDR2 YSLEER. The V end was cut by 0 bases, the J end by 15 bases, with 24 bases between. The length of the CDR3 is 16 residues. For the CDR3, the DNA is TGCGCCAGCAGCCAAGATAGTTCGACGAGTGGGTATGAACTGTTCTTC. Its protein is CASSQDSSTSGYELFF.

This clonotype was observed a handful of times. The CDR3 sequence: CATSAAAAGKGLNEQFF. The DNA of the CDR3 is TGTGCCACCAGTGCGGCAGCGGCAGGGAAGGGTCTCAATGAGCAGTTCTTC. The chain has TRBV24-1 and TRBJ2-1; D tentatively reads TRBD1 or TRBD2 (5 bases each). The germline V gene has CDR1 KGHDR and CDR2 SFDVKD. V was cut by 5 bases and J by 6 bases, with 22 bases left in between. The CDR3 totals 17 residues.

DNA of the CDR3: TGTGCCAGTAGTATAGACCGGGGATCCGGAAATGAGCAGTTCTTC. Translation: CASSIDRGSGNEQFF. This chain connects TRBV19 to TRBJ2-1; D may be TRBD2 (5 bases). The CDR3 covers 15 residues. In germline, CDR1 is LNHDA, CDR2 SQIVND (reference sequence). The germline V and J ends were trimmed by 0 bases and 7 bases, with 13 bases remaining between them.

The rearrangement joins TRBV20-1 to TRBJ2-3; 8 bases match TRBD2. The germline V gene has CDR1 DFQATT and CDR2 SNEGSKA (reference sequence). The CDR3 has 13 amino acids. V was clipped by 7 bases and J by 2 bases; unmatched bases: 5. In DNA, the CDR3 is TGCAGTGGACTAGCGATGAACACAGATACGCAGTATTTT. This sequence encodes CSGLAMNTDTQYF.

The CDR3 DNA follows: TGTGCCAGCATCGGGACAGGTCAACAGACTGAAGCTTTCTTT. Encoded protein: CASIGTGQQTEAFF. The chain recombines TRBV6-1 with TRBJ1-1; 8 bases align to TRBD1. The CDR3 is made up of 14 amino acids. CDR1 MNHNS and CDR2 SASEGT come from the germline V gene. J gave up 5 bases and V 7 bases, and 9 bases lay outside the gene matches.

This clonotype was counted between two and nine times. Here the CDR3 reads CSAPGSGSNYEQYF. CDR3 nucleotide sequence: TGCAGTGCTCCAGGAAGCGGGAGTAACTACGAGCAGTACTTC. V usage is TRBV20-1 and J usage is TRBJ2-7; 8 bases fit TRBD2. Trimming cost V 5 bases and J 3 bases; bases outside gene matches: 9. This CDR3 contains 14 residues. In germline, CDR1 is DFQATT, CDR2 SNEGSKA (reference sequence).

This chain links TRBV20-1 with TRBJ2-5; D is unclear. CDR3 length: 16 residues. The V gene's germline CDR1 is DFQATT and CDR2 SNEGSKA (reference sequence). The V gene lost 1 base and the J gene lost 0 bases, with 15 bases spanning the gap. In DNA, the CDR3 is TGCAGTGCTAGAGTCCCGAGAGGCTGGTACCAAGAGACCCAGTACTTC. Amino acids: CSARVPRGWYQETQYF.